This T cell receptor (beta chain) was captured in a study of T cell repertoires in cytomegalovirus infection. At the level of the study: Public TCR beta signatures provided an indication of both CMV infection and a matching HLA type.

The CDR3 covers 16 residues. CDR1 and CDR2 (germline): MDHEN, SYDVKM. Trimming removed 8 bases at V and 5 bases at J, with 22 bases between. TCRdb itself ran the reads through MiXCR, one entry per CDR3 protein. In the table there are just under 550,000 distinct CDR3 sequences, more than 25% of which are singletons. Sequencing used PBMCs. This TCR derives from a human donor in good health (CMV status not recorded). Some clones in this sample may be carry-over from other donors' samples. This chain connects TRBV28 to TRBJ1-5; maybe TRBD1 (6 bases). CDR3 residues: CASSTHYGKGDQPQHF. In DNA form, the CDR3 reads TGTGCCAGCTCAACGCATTACGGGAAGGGGGATCAGCCCCAGCATTTT.